One sample yielded the 17 T cell receptor beta chains listed below, sequenced in a study of T cells in Graves' hyperthyroidism and ophthalmopathy. RNA transcripts gave rise to amplified TCR beta CDR3 regions. RT-PCR in the first round (using the HTBI primer set) targeted the TCR CDR3. One entry per CDR3 protein, called by TCRdb with MiXCR from the multiplex PCR reads. In the table there are about 380,000 distinct CDR3 sequences, around 14% of which are singletons. The source material was blood. The source is an older woman with Graves' hyperthyroidism.

The table lists this clonotype with many counts. The chain couples TRBV4-1 to TRBJ1-6; D possibly corresponds to TRBD1 (5 bases). The CDR3 spans 19 residues. V lost 1 base, J lost 10 bases, and 26 bases lay in between. Germline V gives CDR1 MGHRA, CDR2 YSYEKL. The CDR3, as DNA: TGCGCCAGCAGCCAAGCTCCCCTTGGTCAGGGAACTTCGCGCTCACCCCTCCACTTT. Residues: CASSQAPLGQGTSRSPLHF.

This clonotype was counted at least ten times. The J gene is TRBJ2-3, the V gene TRBV11-2; 10 bases match TRBD2. Germline CDR1 reads SGHAT; CDR2 reads FQNNGV. The CDR3 totals 17 residues. J was trimmed by 3 bases and V by 4 bases; bases with no gene match: 10. In DNA, the CDR3 is TGTGCCAGCAGCTCGCGACTGGGTAGCGGGAGGACAGATACGCAGTATTTT. Translating it yields CASSSRLGSGRTDTQYF.

The V gene is TRBV19, the J gene TRBJ1-1; D call uncertain. This CDR3 is 13 amino acids long. V shed 3 bases and J shed 5 bases, with 10 bases lying between them. Germline lookup yields CDR1 LNHDA and CDR2 SQIVND (reference sequence). The CDR3 spells CASSIGGPTEAFF. Written as DNA, the CDR3 is TGTGCCAGTAGTATTGGCGGCCCTACTGAAGCTTTCTTT.

This clonotype was found a few times. This chain uses TRBV7-8 with TRBJ1-2, with D maybe TRBD1 (5 bases). CDR1 is SGHVS, CDR2 FQNEAQ, per germline. Trimming stripped 5 bases from V and 6 bases from J, with 19 bases between. The CDR3 is 15 residues long. CDR3 DNA: TGTGCCAGCAGCCTCCAGGGAGGGTTAGAGGATGGCTACACCTTC. Translating it yields CASSLQGGLEDGYTF.

In this sample, this clonotype turned up many times. The chain links TRBV6-1 to TRBJ2-2; D uncertain. The CDR3 covers 15 residues. V dropped 6 bases and J dropped 3 bases, with 14 bases sitting between them. Germline V lookup: CDR1 MNHNS, CDR2 SASEGT. CDR3 in amino acids: CASSLGPSDTGELFF. The DNA of the CDR3 is TGTGCCAGCAGCCTAGGACCGAGCGACACCGGGGAGCTGTTTTTT.

As regards this clonotype: Germline and junction disagree at one end, which may indicate a read error. The genes are TRBV4-2 and TRBJ2-3; D is uncertain. The CDR3 covers 15 residues. Germline values: CDR1 LGHNA, CDR2 YNFKEQ. The CDR3 reads CASSQEGTTTDTRYF. The CDR3 DNA reads TGTGCCAGCAGCCAAGAAGGTACTACCACAGATACGCGGTATTTT.

This clonotype was detected many times. The V and J genes are TRBV20-1 and TRBJ2-1; D is uncertain. V was trimmed by 1 base and J by 2 bases, leaving 12 bases between them. The CDR3 loop spans 15 amino acids. Germline loops: CDR1 DFQATT, CDR2 SNEGSKA (reference sequence). CDR3 DNA sequence: TGCAGTGCTAGAGTGAACAGACGCCCCTACAATGAGCAGTTCTTC. It translates to CSARVNRRPYNEQFF.

This chain joins TRBV5-1 and TRBJ2-1; perhaps TRBD2 as D (5 bases). V lost 4 bases, J lost 10 bases, and 12 bases lay in between. This CDR3 contains 12 residues. Germline loops: CDR1 SGHRS, CDR2 YFSETQ. The CDR3 region is CASSDIPGEQFF. CDR3 bases: TGCGCCAGCAGCGATATCCCGGGGGAGCAGTTCTTC.

This clonotype was observed at least ten times. This chain links TRBV12-3 or TRBV12-4 with TRBJ1-6; D unclear. V lost 4 bases and J 13 bases, leaving 23 bases between the germline ends. The CDR3 length is 16 residues. The CDR3, as DNA: TGTGCCAGCAGTTCCCGTCCAGCCGACTCGGGTTTTCCCCTCCACTTT. It translates to CASSSRPADSGFPLHF.

Ten or more counts support this clonotype. The chain links TRBV3-1 to TRBJ2-5; 13 bases are shared with TRBD2. This CDR3 has 16 residues. CDR1 and CDR2 (germline): LGHDT, YNNKEL (reference sequence). The V and J ends lost 2 bases and 2 bases, in that order; junction bases with no gene match: 2. As DNA, the CDR3 is TGTGCCAGCAGCCAAACGGGACTAGCGGGACAAGAGACCCAGTACTTC. Translation gives CASSQTGLAGQETQYF.

The V gene is TRBV30, the J gene TRBJ2-1; no firm D call. The assigned J gene may be wrong: the sequence end matches TRBJ2-7 better. Per the germline V gene, CDR1 is GTSNPN and CDR2 is SVGIG (reference sequence). The CDR3 contains 12 residues. The CDR3 DNA is TGTGCCTGGAGTAGCTCCTACAATGAGCAGTACTTC. Protein sequence: CAWSSSYNEQYF.

In this sample, this clonotype turned up a few times. This chain joins TRBV24-1 and TRBJ2-5, with D perhaps being TRBD1 or TRBD2 (5 bases each). Germline V gene sequence: CDR1 KGHDR, CDR2 SFDVKD. V lost 10 bases and J 1 base, leaving 15 bases between the germline ends. The CDR3 length is 14 residues. DNA for the CDR3: TGTGCCACGGGACCGGGGCGCACCCAAGAGACCCAGTACTTC. This codes for CATGPGRTQETQYF.

In its sample, this clonotype was seen many times. CDR3 in amino acids: CASSPGPIDTQYF. Here the CDR3 DNA reads TGCGCCAGCAGTCCAGGGCCGATAGATACGCAGTATTTT. The rearrangement joins TRBV5-1 to TRBJ2-3, with D perhaps TRBD1 (5 bases). Trimming removed 5 bases at V and 5 bases at J, with 12 bases between. CDR1 is SGHRS, CDR2 YFSETQ, per germline. CDR3 length equals 13 residues.

This clonotype was picked up a small number of times. The genes are TRBV12-3 or TRBV12-4 and TRBJ2-2; the match to TRBD2 covers 10 bases. The J segment lost 5 bases and the V segment lost 10 bases, leaving 10 bases of the junction unmatched. CDR3 length equals 15 residues. The CDR3 region is CANSWASGRTGELFF. As DNA, the CDR3 is TGTGCCAACAGCTGGGCTAGCGGGAGAACCGGGGAGCTGTTTTTT.

The table lists this clonotype with many counts. The chain has TRBV7-9 and TRBJ2-7, with TRBD1 matching over 8 bases. CDR3 length: 15 residues. V gave up 5 bases and J gave up 2 bases; unmatched junction bases: 8. Germline V gene lookup returns CDR1 SEHNR and CDR2 FQNEAQ (reference sequence). The CDR3 reads CASSGTGTGPYEQYF. Here the CDR3 DNA reads TGTGCCAGCAGCGGAACCGGGACAGGACCCTACGAGCAGTACTTC.

This clonotype has a single count. This rearrangement joins TRBV19 to TRBJ1-1; 7 bases fit TRBD1. Germline V gene sequence: CDR1 LNHDA, CDR2 SQIVND (reference sequence). This CDR3 spans 12 amino acids. J lost 4 bases, V lost 9 bases, and 5 bases had no gene match. The CDR3 coding sequence is TGTGCCAGCGCAACAGGGGTCACTGAAGCTTTCTTT. Translating gives CASATGVTEAFF.

This clonotype has ten or more counts. The V and J genes are TRBV9 and TRBJ2-5; 8 bases match TRBD2. CDR1 and CDR2 (germline): SGDLS, YYNGEE. The CDR3 loop spans 14 amino acids. Trimming removed 2 bases from V and 1 base from J; junction bases left unmatched: 1. The CDR3: CASSVGTSQETQYF. CDR3 DNA: TGTGCCAGCAGCGTCGGGACTAGCCAAGAGACCCAGTACTTC.